The 20 T cell receptor beta chains given below trace back to one sample, sequenced in a study of graft-versus-host responses after intestinal transplantation. Their antigens remain unidentified. The assay was immunoSEQ multiplex PCR, and TCRdb's table has in-frame clones only and misses some. The sample records tens of thousands of clones, 93% being singletons. Material: unstimulated CD8+ T cells sorted from spleen or lymph node cells, obtained before intestinal transplant. All receptors derive from a human donor who received an intestinal transplant.

The chain couples TRBV7-2 to TRBJ2-3; D is perhaps TRBD1 (5 bases). Germline-derived CDR1 and CDR2 are SGHTA and FQGNSA. The V and J ends lost 1 base and 2 bases respectively, with 13 bases between them. The length of the CDR3 is 16 residues. The CDR3 nucleotides are TGTGCCAGCAGCTTAGTTCCCAGGGCCCCCACAGATACGCAGTATTTT. It is translated as CASSLVPRAPTDTQYF.

This chain links TRBV4-1 with TRBJ1-6; 7 nucleotides align to TRBD1. Germline values: CDR1 MGHRA, CDR2 YSYEKL. V lost 2 bases to trimming and J lost 10 bases; unmatched junction nucleotides: 2. CDR3 length: 13 residues. The CDR3 nucleotides are TGCGCCAGCAGCCAAACAGGGGACTCACCCCTCCACTTT. Amino acid sequence: CASSQTGDSPLHF.

The count of this clone is one. Relative to the germline gene, one junction end is altered; a read error may explain this. The J gene is TRBJ2-5, the V gene TRBV27; D is undetermined. Germline CDR1 is MNHEY and CDR2 is SMNVEV (reference sequence). The CDR3 consists of 14 residues. DNA for the CDR3: TGTGCCAGCAGCGTGGGCAGCCTACAAGAGACCCGGTACTTC. Protein product: CASSVGSLQETRYF.

This chain joins TRBV6-5 and TRBJ2-2; 10 bases line up with TRBD2. This CDR3 has 15 amino acids. The germline V gene has CDR1 MNHEY and CDR2 SVGAGI. The junction had 7 bases not matched to a gene; V was cut back by 5 bases and J by 7 bases. CDR3 region: CASSPERGGHGELFF. DNA of the CDR3: TGTGCCAGCAGTCCCGAGCGGGGGGGCCACGGGGAGCTGTTTTTT.

The J gene is TRBJ1-6, the V gene TRBV7-9, with TRBD1 matching 7 bases. Germline CDR1 is SEHNR and CDR2 is FQNEAQ (reference sequence). V trimming: 5 bases; J trimming: 8 bases; junction bases outside the gene matches: 21. The CDR3 spans 19 residues. DNA of the CDR3: TGTGCCAGCAGCGGATTGTCGATAGTAGGGGGCCAGGGCTATTCACCCCTCCACTTT. It translates to CASSGLSIVGGQGYSPLHF.

CDR3 in amino acids: CASSLGGAGMYEQYF. The DNA of the CDR3 is TGTGCCAGCAGCTTAGGTGGTGCGGGTATGTACGAGCAGTACTTC. The J gene is TRBJ2-7, the V gene TRBV7-8, with a weak D call TRBD2 (5 bases). In germline, CDR1 is SGHVS, CDR2 FQNEAQ. V was shortened by 1 base and J by 4 bases, with 14 bases between the two germline ends. The CDR3 is 15 residues long.

This chain uses TRBV9 with TRBJ1-2; a weak D match, TRBD1 (6 bases). With 0 bases removed from V and 8 bases from J, the gap between germline ends came to 17 bases. Germline V lookup: CDR1 SGDLS, CDR2 YYNGEE. The CDR3 is 15 residues long. The CDR3 bases are TGTGCCAGCAGCGTAGAAGGGACCGAGGGGGAGGGCTACACCTTC. Protein: CASSVEGTEGEGYTF.

The V gene is TRBV7-2, the J gene TRBJ2-3; 13 bases agree with TRBD2. Unmatched junction bases numbered 12, after V lost 4 bases and J lost 2 bases. The CDR3 runs to 19 residues. Germline values: CDR1 SGHTA, CDR2 FQGNSA. The CDR3 nucleotides are TGTGCCAGCAGCTCCGATGGAGGGACTAGCGGGGAACCCACAGATACGCAGTATTTT. Its protein is CASSSDGGTSGEPTDTQYF.

This chain links TRBV7-9 with TRBJ2-7, with 9 bases matching TRBD1. Germline V gives CDR1 SEHNR, CDR2 FQNEAQ (reference sequence). This CDR3 is built from 16 residues. With V trimmed by 6 bases and J by 3 bases, 12 bases remained unmatched. CDR3 coding DNA: TGTGCCAGCAGTCCCTTCCCCGGACAGGGGATCTACGAGCAGTACTTC. It yields the protein CASSPFPGQGIYEQYF.

The chain carries TRBV7-9 and TRBJ1-1; no firm D call. V lost 6 bases and J 1 base, leaving 6 bases between the germline ends. This CDR3 has 12 amino acids. The germline gives CDR1 SEHNR, CDR2 FQNEAQ (reference sequence). The CDR3 DNA is TGTGCCAGCAGTCGACAGAACACTGAAGCTTTCTTT. Amino acid sequence: CASSRQNTEAFF. Combining the CDR3 with reference TRBV7-9 and TRBJ1-1 gives the whole variable domain DTGVSQNPRHKITKRGQNVTFRCDPISEHNRLYWYRQTLGQGPEFLTYFQNEAQLEKSRLLSDRFSAERPKGSFSTLEIQRTEQGDSAMYLCASSRQNTEAFFGQGTRLTVV.

This clone was observed a single time. The chain carries TRBV5-8 and TRBJ2-3; D may be TRBD1 (5 bases). V was clipped by 4 bases and J by 0 bases, with 15 bases between them. The CDR3 spans 16 residues. The germline CDR1 and CDR2 sequences are SGHTS and YDEGEE. The CDR3 region has the DNA TGTGCCAGCAGCCCAGGGCCTGGAGCTAGCACAGATACGCAGTATTTT. This codes for CASSPGPGASTDTQYF.

This chain uses TRBV7-9 with TRBJ2-2; no reliable D call. There are 15 residues in the CDR3. The germline V gene has CDR1 SEHNR and CDR2 FQNEAQ (reference sequence). Deletions cut 1 base from V and 4 bases from J, with 10 bases between. As DNA, the CDR3 is TGTGCCAGCAGCTTAGTGGCCAGTCTCACCGGGGAGCTGTTTTTT. Translated, it gives CASSLVASLTGELFF.

This clone was seen more than once but under ten times. The chain is built from TRBV7-9 and TRBJ1-1, with D possibly TRBD1 on 5 matching bases. Per the germline V gene, CDR1 is SEHNR and CDR2 is FQNEAQ (reference sequence). V was pared by 5 bases and J by 2 bases, with 12 bases between. This CDR3 is built from 14 residues. The CDR3 coding sequence is TGTGCCAGCAGCGACCCAAGGGGCAACACTGAAGCTTTCTTT. As protein: CASSDPRGNTEAFF. The full variable domain, with the rest looked up from reference TRBV7-9 and TRBJ1-1, is DTGVSQNPRHKITKRGQNVTFRCDPISEHNRLYWYRQTLGQGPEFLTYFQNEAQLEKSRLLSDRFSAERPKGSFSTLEIQRTEQGDSAMYLCASSDPRGNTEAFFGQGTRLTVV.

The V call is TRBV4-3, the J call TRBJ1-1; unclear D gene. Germline CDR1 reads LGHNA; CDR2 reads YSLEER. Trimming left V 0 bases short and J 4 bases short, with 9 bases between. The CDR3 consists of 14 residues. CDR3 loop: CASSQDQPGTEAFF. CDR3 bases: TGCGCCAGCAGCCAAGACCAACCAGGCACTGAAGCTTTCTTT.

The chain couples TRBV7-9 to TRBJ2-1; TRBD2 aligns across 11 bases. Germline CDR1 and CDR2: SEHNR and FQNEAQ (reference sequence). V shed 3 bases and J 8 bases; nucleotides not matched to a gene: 15. This CDR3 contains 18 residues. CDR3 region: CASSFPTSGGMRGHEQFF. In DNA form, the CDR3 reads TGTGCCAGCAGCTTCCCAACTAGCGGGGGAATGCGTGGGCATGAGCAGTTCTTC.

CDR3 coding DNA: TGTGCCACCAGACAGGGGGCCCGGGTCGAGCAGTACTTC. Translated: CATRQGARVEQYF. This sequence joins TRBV2 and TRBJ2-7, with 10 bases lining up with TRBD1. The CDR3 has 13 residues. Trimming cost V 10 bases and J 6 bases; bases outside gene matches: 9. Looked up from germline, CDR1 is SNHLY and CDR2 is FYNNEI.

This chain joins TRBV7-9 and TRBJ1-2; 7 bases fit TRBD1. Germline CDR1 reads SEHNR; CDR2 reads FQNEAQ (reference sequence). Trimming removed 5 bases from V and 8 bases from J; junction bases left unmatched: 5. CDR3 length: 12 amino acids. The CDR3 DNA sequence: TGTGCCAGCAGCCAGGACAGGACAGGCTACACCTTC. Protein: CASSQDRTGYTF.

In DNA, the CDR3 is TGTGCCAGCAGTTCCCCGACTAGCGGGGGGGCAGAGACCCAGTACTTC. This sequence encodes CASSSPTSGGAETQYF. The rearrangement uses TRBV28 and TRBJ2-5; 14 positions agree with TRBD2. The CDR3 is made up of 16 amino acids. The V segment lost 4 bases and the J segment 4 bases; nucleotides outside the gene matches: 5. Germline CDR1 reads MDHEN; CDR2 reads SYDVKM.

V and J are TRBV27 and TRBJ2-5; 7 bases fit TRBD2. The germline CDR1 and CDR2 sequences are MNHEY and SMNVEV (reference sequence). This CDR3 spans 12 amino acids. The J segment lost 2 bases and the V segment lost 6 bases, leaving 0 bases of the junction unmatched. The CDR3 region has the DNA TGTGCCAGCAGGGGGGGGCAAGAGACCCAGTACTTC. It yields the protein CASRGGQETQYF.

The V gene is TRBV19, the J gene TRBJ1-2; D possibly corresponds to TRBD1 (6 bases). The V gene lost 3 bases and the J gene lost 7 bases, with 15 bases spanning the gap. From germline, CDR1 is LNHDA and CDR2 SQIVND (reference sequence). CDR3 size: 14 residues. The CDR3 reads CASSMGHPGRGYTF. The CDR3 DNA sequence: TGTGCCAGTAGTATGGGACATCCTGGACGTGGCTACACCTTC. Full variable domain (remainder filled in from reference TRBV19 and TRBJ1-2): DGGITQSPKYLFRKEGQNVTLSCEQNLNHDAMYWYRQDPGQGLRLIYYSQIVNDFQKGDIAEGYSVSREKKESFPLTVTSAQKNPTAFYLCASSMGHPGRGYTFGSGTRLTVV.